The rows below give T cell receptor beta chains drawn from one sample of a study of T cell responses to AZD1222 COVID-19 vaccine. Clones were sequenced by immunoSEQ multiplex PCR, and TCRdb holds only the in-frame ones, with some missing. Counted here are 95,000 to 150,000 clones, about 85% occurring once; the ten biggest clones make up 2% to 3%. The specimen was peripheral blood, collected on day 0 of AZD1222 vaccination. These receptors were obtained from an adult in good health. The CDR3 runs from the conserved cysteine through the conserved F or W. D genes are given only for firm matches. The size entry is marked missing in some rows and otherwise reads once, few, many or a size class.

d_call cdr3_length j_call v_call clone_size cdr3_aa cdr3_nt
NA 16 TRBJ1-5 TRBV28 NA CASSPLQGVVNQPQHF TGTGCCAGCAGCCCATTACAGGGAGTGGTCAATCAGCCCCAGCATTTT
NA 14 TRBJ1-6 TRBV6-6 once CASSPKGGSSPLHF TGTGCCAGCAGCCCCAAGGGGGGCAGTTCACCCCTCCACTTT
NA 15 TRBJ1-6 TRBV28 NA CASSRGTGMDSPLHF TGTGCCAGCAGCCGGGGGACGGGGATGGATTCACCCCTCCACTTT
NA 15 TRBJ2-1 TRBV5-4 NA CASSPQDRRSDEQFF TGTGCCAGCAGCCCTCAGGACAGAAGAAGCGATGAGCAGTTCTTC
TRBD1 16 TRBJ1-4 TRBV6-1 NA CASSDRGTATNEKLFF TGTGCCAGCAGTGATAGAGGGACAGCAACTAATGAAAAACTGTTTTTT
TRBD2 15 TRBJ2-1 TRBV5-1 NA CASSSGTSGYNEQFF TGCGCCAGCAGCTCCGGGACTAGCGGTTACAATGAGCAGTTCTTC
NA 16 TRBJ1-1 TRBV5-1 NA CASSSSEGIGVSGAFF TGCGCCAGCAGCTCCTCCGAGGGTATAGGCGTTAGTGGAGCTTTCTTT
TRBD1 13 TRBJ2-5 TRBV6-5 NA CASRTGSQETQYF TGTGCCAGCAGGACAGGGTCTCAAGAGACCCAGTACTTC
NA 13 TRBJ2-7 TRBV3-1/TRBV3-2 NA CASSQDRGREQYF TGTGCCAGCAGCCAAGATCGAGGGCGCGAGCAGTACTTC
NA 11 TRBJ2-4 TRBV28 NA CASSTKNIQYF TGTGCCAGCTCAACCAAAAACATTCAGTACTTC
TRBD1 15 TRBJ1-1 TRBV5-1 NA CASSLGQGWNTEAFF TGCGCCAGCAGCTTGGGACAGGGGTGGAACACTGAAGCTTTCTTT
TRBD2 16 TRBJ2-3 TRBV7-2 once CASSFRLAARGDTQYF TGTGCCAGCAGCTTCAGACTAGCGGCCCGGGGAGATACGCAGTATTTT
NA 11 TRBJ1-1 TRBV30 NA CAHSRNTEAFF TGTGCCCACAGCCGGAACACTGAAGCTTTCTTT
NA 14 TRBJ2-7 TRBV6-6 NA CASSRDGDLAEQYF TGTGCCAGCAGTAGGGATGGGGACCTCGCCGAGCAGTACTTC
NA 13 TRBJ2-5 TRBV18 NA CASSPLGGETQYF TGTGCCAGCTCACCACTTGGGGGAGAGACCCAGTACTTC
NA 16 TRBJ1-5 TRBV10-3 NA CAISESGAGSNQPQHF TGTGCCATCAGTGAAAGCGGGGCAGGTAGCAATCAGCCCCAGCATTTT
NA 15 TRBJ1-5 TRBV28 NA CASSRRTGINQPQHF TGTGCCAGCAGTCGACGGACGGGCATCAATCAGCCCCAGCATTTT
NA 16 TRBJ2-5 TRBV2 NA CASTGVGRAPRETQYF TGTGCCAGCACCGGGGTAGGAAGGGCCCCAAGAGAGACCCAGTACTTC
NA 16 TRBJ1-6 TRBV28 NA CASSRPGGVGNSPLHF TGTGCCAGCAGCCGTCCGGGAGGAGTCGGTAATTCACCCCTCCACTTT
NA 14 TRBJ1-1 TRBV5-1 NA CASKVGTGNTEAFF TGCGCCAGCAAAGTGGGCACCGGGAACACTGAAGCTTTCTTT
NA 15 TRBJ1-1 TRBV5-1 NA CASSRQGGGYTEAFF TGCGCCAGCAGCCGCCAAGGTGGAGGGTACACTGAAGCTTTCTTT
NA 14 TRBJ1-1 TRBV10-1 NA CASSESGRNTEAFF TGCGCCAGCAGTGAGTCCGGCAGAAACACTGAAGCTTTCTTT
TRBD2 15 TRBJ2-3 TRBV3-1/TRBV3-2 NA CASSQDASGSFPQYF TGTGCCAGCAGCCAAGATGCTAGCGGGAGTTTTCCGCAGTATTTT
NA 14 TRBJ2-2 TRBV9 NA CASSVRTNTGELFF TGTGCCAGCAGCGTACGGACGAACACCGGGGAGCTGTTTTTT
NA 16 TRBJ1-6 TRBV6-6 NA CASSSDQSSYNSPLHF TGTGCCAGCAGTTCCGATCAGAGCTCCTATAATTCACCCCTCCACTTT
NA 12 TRBJ2-2 TRBV28 NA CASLGAAGELFF TGTGCCAGCCTGGGTGCGGCCGGGGAGCTGTTTTTT
NA 17 TRBJ1-1 TRBV4-1 NA CASSQGLRGPQGGKAFF TGCGCCAGCAGCCAAGGGCTTCGAGGGCCCCAAGGGGGTAAAGCTTTCTTT
NA 13 TRBJ2-1 TRBV7-2 NA CASSLGRGFEQFF TGTGCCAGCAGCTTAGGGAGGGGGTTTGAGCAGTTCTTC
NA 15 TRBJ1-5 TRBV7-8 NA CASSPWTDSNQPQHF TGTGCCAGCAGCCCTTGGACGGATAGCAATCAGCCCCAGCATTTT
NA 14 TRBJ2-7 TRBV10-2 few CASSESRGFFEQYF TGCGCCAGCAGTGAGTCAAGGGGGTTCTTCGAGCAGTACTTC
TRBD1 14 TRBJ1-5 TRBV28 NA CASSGTGNHQPQHF TGTGCCAGCAGTGGGACAGGGAACCATCAGCCCCAGCATTTT
NA 15 TRBJ2-3 TRBV12-5 NA CASGLYRVFTDTQYF TGTGCTAGTGGTTTGTACAGGGTCTTCACAGATACGCAGTATTTT
NA 11 TRBJ2-5 TRBV3-1/TRBV3-2 NA CASSQDWTQYF TGTGCCAGCAGCCAAGATTGGACCCAGTACTTC
NA 19 TRBJ2-4 TRBV4-1 NA CASSQVGGEKGVAKNIQYF TGCGCCAGCAGCCAAGTTGGTGGGGAGAAGGGTGTTGCCAAAAACATTCAGTACTTC
NA 16 TRBJ2-1 TRBV10-3 NA CAISAGGPSSYNEQFF TGTGCCATCAGTGCGGGGGGCCCGAGCTCCTACAATGAGCAGTTCTTC
NA 14 TRBJ2-7 TRBV2 NA CASSEMGFRNEQYF TGTGCCAGCAGTGAAATGGGGTTTAGGAACGAGCAGTACTTC
NA 14 TRBJ2-1 TRBV29-1 once CSVRTGGSWNEQFF TGCAGCGTGAGGACGGGCGGATCTTGGAATGAGCAGTTCTTC
NA 16 TRBJ1-3 TRBV6-1 NA CASSEFEGFSGNTIYF TGTGCCAGCAGTGAATTCGAGGGCTTCTCTGGAAACACCATATATTTT
NA 15 TRBJ2-4 TRBV7-3 NA CASSLTRTAKNIQYF TGTGCCAGCAGCTTAACGCGGACAGCCAAAAACATTCAGTACTTC
NA 12 TRBJ2-7 TRBV10-3 NA CAISGGGAEQYF TGTGCCATCAGTGGTGGGGGAGCCGAGCAGTACTTC
NA 14 TRBJ1-5 TRBV11-2 NA CASSSGGSNQPQHF TGTGCCAGCAGCTCCGGTGGGAGCAATCAGCCCCAGCATTTT
NA 14 TRBJ1-3 TRBV27 NA CASRPPAEGNTIYF TGTGCCAGCAGACCCCCGGCGGAAGGAAACACCATATATTTT
NA 14 TRBJ1-1 TRBV6-4 once CASSAGAMNTEAFF TGTGCCAGCAGTGCCGGGGCAATGAACACTGAAGCTTTCTTT
NA 14 TRBJ2-2 TRBV2 NA CASSGARGTGELFF TGTGCCAGCAGCGGCGCGAGGGGCACCGGGGAGCTGTTTTTT
NA 14 TRBJ2-5 TRBV5-1 NA CASGRDGGQETQYF TGCGCCAGCGGACGGGACGGCGGCCAAGAGACCCAGTACTTC
TRBD1 16 TRBJ2-7 TRBV9 once CASSAHRITGVSEQYF TGTGCCAGCAGCGCCCACCGCATTACAGGGGTCAGCGAGCAGTACTTC
TRBD1 16 TRBJ1-5 TRBV10-3 NA CATSGSGGGGNQPQHF TGTGCCACCAGTGGGTCAGGGGGAGGAGGCAATCAGCCCCAGCATTTT
NA 15 TRBJ2-7 TRBV5-1 NA CASTPSGGGSYEQYF TGCGCCAGCACCCCGAGTGGAGGTGGGTCCTACGAGCAGTACTTC
NA 14 TRBJ2-5 TRBV11-2 NA CAPTGDSQFGTQYF TGTGCCCCCACGGGGGACAGCCAATTCGGGACCCAGTACTTC
NA 15 TRBJ1-2 TRBV28 NA CASRGLGATIYGYTF TGTGCTAGCAGGGGTCTAGGGGCCACCATCTATGGCTACACCTTC
NA 12 TRBJ2-7 TRBV30 NA CAHIGGSYEQYF TGTGCCCACATTGGGGGGAGCTACGAGCAGTACTTC
NA 16 TRBJ1-1 TRBV9 NA CASSVVSNLRNTEAFF TGTGCCAGCAGCGTAGTCTCCAACCTGAGGAACACTGAAGCTTTCTTT
NA 16 TRBJ2-3 TRBV27 NA CASSKTGTNYGGTQYF TGTGCCAGCAGCAAGACCGGGACAAACTACGGGGGTACGCAGTATTTT